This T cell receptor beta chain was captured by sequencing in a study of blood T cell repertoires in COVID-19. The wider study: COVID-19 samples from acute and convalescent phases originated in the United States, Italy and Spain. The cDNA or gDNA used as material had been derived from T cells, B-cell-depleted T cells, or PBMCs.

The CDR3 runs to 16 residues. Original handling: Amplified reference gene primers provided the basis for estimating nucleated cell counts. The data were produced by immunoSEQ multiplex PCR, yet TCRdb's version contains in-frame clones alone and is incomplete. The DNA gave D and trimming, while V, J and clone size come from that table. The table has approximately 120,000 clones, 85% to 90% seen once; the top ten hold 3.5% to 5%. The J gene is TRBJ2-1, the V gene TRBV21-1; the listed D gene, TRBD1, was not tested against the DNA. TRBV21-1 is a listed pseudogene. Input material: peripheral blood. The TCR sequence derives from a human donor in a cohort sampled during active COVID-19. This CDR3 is CASSQYGQGDYNEQFF. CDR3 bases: TGTGCCAGCAGCCAATACGGACAGGGTGACTACAATGAGCAGTTCTTC.